The 29 T cell receptor beta chains presented below share a single source sample, sequenced in a study of blood T cell repertoires in COVID-19. Clones were read by immunoSEQ multiplex PCR, and TCRdb kept only the in-frame ones, dropping some. The sample records some 40,000 clones, roughly 92% being singletons. Material: peripheral blood. The receptors shown here come from a man aged 50-60 years with active COVID-19.

The V and J genes are TRBV30 and TRBJ2-1; possible D gene TRBD2, 6 bases. Trimming stripped 4 bases from V and 10 bases from J, with 20 bases between. The CDR3 has 14 amino acids. In germline, CDR1 is GTSNPN, CDR2 SVGIG (reference sequence). CDR3 sequence reads: CAWNPGLEFEEQFF. In DNA form, the CDR3 reads TGTGCCTGGAACCCGGGACTCGAGTTTGAGGAGCAGTTCTTC.

V and J are TRBV7-2 and TRBJ2-1; D unresolved. The CDR3 spans 14 residues. CDR1 is SGHTA and CDR2 is FQGNSA in the germline V gene. Trimming removed 1 base from V and 3 bases from J, with 7 bases in between. The CDR3: CASSLDSNYNEQFF. The DNA for the CDR3 is TGTGCCAGCAGCTTAGACAGCAACTACAATGAGCAGTTCTTC.

The chain has TRBV24-1 and TRBJ1-3; 10 bases match TRBD1. The CDR3 has 16 amino acids. With V trimmed by 4 bases and J by 4 bases, 6 bases remained unmatched. CDR1 KGHDR and CDR2 SFDVKD come from the germline V gene. The CDR3 DNA reads as TGTGCCACCAGTGACCGGGACAGGGGATGGGGAAACACCATATATTTT. Residues: CATSDRDRGWGNTIYF.

This clone showed up just once. The V call is TRBV6-1, the J call TRBJ1-2; TRBD1 might be the D (6 bases). V lost 2 bases and J lost 4, with 14 bases in between. CDR1 MNHNS and CDR2 SASEGT come from the germline V gene. The CDR3 has 15 amino acids. The CDR3 nucleotides read TGTGCCAGCAGTGAAAGGACAGTAACCGCCTATGGCTACACCTTC. This codes for CASSERTVTAYGYTF.

This chain uses TRBV2 with TRBJ1-4; D remains unclear. The CDR3 is made up of 15 amino acids. V was pared by 6 bases and J by 0 bases, with 11 bases between. CDR1 is SNHLY, CDR2 FYNNEI, per germline. DNA of the CDR3: TGTGCCAGCAGGGGCACCTTACCAACTAATGAAAAACTGTTTTTT. Translation: CASRGTLPTNEKLFF.

This clone was seen a single time. This chain connects TRBV15 to TRBJ2-7; TRBD1 agrees at 7 bases. J gave up 0 bases and V 0 bases, and 8 bases lay outside the gene matches. CDR3 size: 17 residues. The germline V gene has CDR1 LNHNV and CDR2 YYDKDF (reference sequence). CDR3 in DNA: TGTGCCACCAGCAGAGATAGGGACAGTTTACGCTCCTACGAGCAGTACTTC. Translation: CATSRDRDSLRSYEQYF.

V usage is TRBV11-2 and J usage is TRBJ1-2, with D uncertain. CDR3 length equals 15 residues. V was cut by 2 bases and J by 4 bases, with 14 bases left in between. Looked up from germline, CDR1 is SGHAT and CDR2 is FQNNGV. CDR3 sequence: CASSLNSGSLYGYTF. CDR3 nucleotides: TGTGCCAGCAGCTTAAATAGCGGCAGTCTCTATGGCTACACCTTC.

The chain uses TRBV6-5 and TRBJ2-5, with D possibly TRBD1 on 5 matching bases. The CDR3 loop spans 12 amino acids. Germline lookup yields CDR1 MNHEY and CDR2 SVGAGI. Trimming left V 8 bases short and J 2 bases short, with 9 bases between. The CDR3 DNA sequence: TGTGCCAGCGGACGACAGCAAGAGACCCAGTACTTC. Translation: CASGRQQETQYF.

This rearrangement joins TRBV19 to TRBJ1-6; weak D call: TRBD1 (6 bases). V shed 4 bases and J shed 8 bases, with 15 bases lying between them. CDR3 length: 15 residues. Germline CDR1 is LNHDA and CDR2 is SQIVND (reference sequence). The CDR3 here is CASSTTGFSDSPLHF. The CDR3 coding sequence is TGTGCCAGTAGTACAACAGGGTTCTCTGATTCACCCCTCCACTTT.

The V call is TRBV28, the J call TRBJ2-1; TRBD1 is a possible D gene (6 bases). Trimming took off 2 bases at V and 1 base at J, with 9 bases between the two ends. The CDR3 length is 15 residues. CDR1 and CDR2 from the germline V gene are MDHEN and SYDVKM. The CDR3 sequence is CASSLNRESYNEQFF. The CDR3 nucleotides read TGTGCCAGCAGTTTAAACAGGGAATCCTACAATGAGCAGTTCTTC.

The genes are TRBV7-6 and TRBJ1-3, with TRBD1 as a possible D gene (5 bases). The V end was cut by 4 bases, the J end by 4 bases, with 14 bases between. The CDR3 sequence is 15 residues long. The V gene's germline CDR1 is SGHVS and CDR2 FNYEAQ. The CDR3 region is CASSSRRGSGNTIYF. The CDR3 coding sequence is TGTGCCAGCAGCTCCAGGCGGGGGTCCGGAAACACCATATATTTT.

This clone showed up just a few times. V and J are TRBV29-1 and TRBJ2-1; 7 bases match TRBD1. V lost 6 bases and J lost 10; bases outside the gene matches: 3. The CDR3 consists of 10 residues. The germline gives CDR1 SQVTM, CDR2 ANQGSEA. The CDR3 region is CSVRTGEQFF. The CDR3 nucleotides read TGCAGCGTCCGGACAGGCGAGCAGTTCTTC.

The CDR3 loop reads CASSVGQGSYGYTF. CDR3 nucleotide sequence: TGTGCCAGCAGCGTAGGGCAGGGCAGCTATGGCTACACCTTC. V and J are TRBV9 and TRBJ1-2, with D perhaps matching TRBD1 (5 bases). Germline V CDR1 and CDR2: SGDLS, YYNGEE. The length of the CDR3 is 14 residues. V was pared by 0 bases and J by 4 bases, with 10 bases between.

The chain carries TRBV12-3 or TRBV12-4 and TRBJ2-1; D uncertain. CDR3 size: 12 residues. V lost 4 bases and J lost 8, with 9 bases in between. CDR3 coding DNA: TGTGCCAGCAGTTCCCCTCTCGATGAGCAGTTCTTC. Amino acid sequence: CASSSPLDEQFF.

The chain links TRBV4-1 to TRBJ2-5; possibly TRBD1 for D (6 bases). Trimming removed 1 base at V and 5 bases at J, with 8 bases between. Germline V gene lookup returns CDR1 MGHRA and CDR2 YSYEKL. The CDR3 consists of 13 residues. Here the CDR3 DNA reads TGCGCCAGCAGCCAAGGGACAGATGAGACCCAGTACTTC. Translated: CASSQGTDETQYF.

The rearrangement joins TRBV14 to TRBJ2-5; D possibly corresponds to TRBD2 (6 bases). CDR3 length: 14 amino acids. Trimming stripped 5 bases from V and 2 bases from J, with 12 bases between. CDR1 and CDR2 (germline): SGHDN, FVKESK. CDR3 DNA sequence: TGTGCCAGCAGCGGAGGGCGAGGACAAGAGACCCAGTACTTC. It translates to CASSGGRGQETQYF.

V gene TRBV7-9 combines with J gene TRBJ2-5, with a possible D match to TRBD1 (6 bases). The CDR3 has 14 residues. The V gene lost 2 bases and the J gene lost 5 bases, with 12 bases spanning the gap. Germline-derived CDR1 and CDR2 are SEHNR and FQNEAQ (reference sequence). The CDR3 spells CASSLYLQGETQYF. In DNA form, the CDR3 reads TGTGCCAGCAGCTTATACCTACAGGGCGAGACCCAGTACTTC.

The V gene is TRBV19, the J gene TRBJ2-7; D is perhaps TRBD1 (6 bases). V dropped 3 bases and J dropped 5 bases, with 14 bases sitting between them. The CDR3 is made up of 14 amino acids. In germline, CDR1 is LNHDA, CDR2 SQIVND (reference sequence). In DNA, the CDR3 is TGTGCCAGTAGTATTGGGCAGGGGACACACGAGCAGTACTTC. This encodes CASSIGQGTHEQYF.

This chain connects TRBV2 to TRBJ2-7; 10 bases agree with TRBD1. The germline CDR1 and CDR2 sequences are SNHLY and FYNNEI. V shed 11 bases, J shed 3 bases, and the junction held 7 bases outside the gene matches. CDR3 size: 13 residues. Here the CDR3 DNA reads TGTGCCGGGAACCGGGACAGGGGCTACGAGCAGTACTTC. Protein sequence: CAGNRDRGYEQYF.

This clone was counted only a few times. The chain combines TRBV11-3 with TRBJ2-7; D call uncertain. CDR1 SGHNT and CDR2 YENEEA come from the germline V gene. V was clipped by 0 bases and J by 3 bases, with 6 bases between them. This CDR3 contains 13 residues. The CDR3 sequence: CASSLDSRYEQYF. The CDR3 bases are TGTGCCAGCAGCTTAGACAGTCGCTACGAGCAGTACTTC.

The rearrangement joins TRBV4-1 to TRBJ2-5; weak D call: TRBD1 (6 bases). The CDR3 has 15 residues. Trimming removed 3 bases at V and 5 bases at J, with 16 bases between. CDR1 is MGHRA and CDR2 is YSYEKL in the germline V gene. The CDR3 DNA sequence: TGCGCCAGCAGCCACCTCAAGGGGGACGGCGAGACCCAGTACTTC. As protein: CASSHLKGDGETQYF.

For this clone: The identical CDR3 is also encoded by other nucleotide sequences in the sample. The chain links TRBV25-1 to TRBJ2-1; D is perhaps TRBD1 (7 bases). Germline-derived CDR1 and CDR2 are MGHDK and SYGVNS. Trimming shortened V by 5 bases and J by 9 bases, and 20 bases separated the two germline ends. CDR3 length equals 15 residues. This CDR3 is CASSFGGGFGGEQFF. The CDR3 coding sequence is TGTGCCAGCAGTTTCGGAGGGGGCTTTGGGGGTGAGCAGTTCTTC.

The V call is TRBV6-6, the J call TRBJ1-6; D remains unclear. V was trimmed by 6 bases and J by 1 base, leaving 7 bases between them. The CDR3 runs to 14 residues. Germline V gives CDR1 MNHNY, CDR2 SVGAGI (reference sequence). CDR3 protein: CASSPPSYNSPLHF. In DNA form, the CDR3 reads TGTGCCAGCAGCCCCCCTTCCTATAATTCACCCCTCCACTTT.

The genes are TRBV30 and TRBJ1-1; D is unresolved. Trimming shortened V by 4 bases and J by 7 bases, and 16 bases separated the two germline ends. Looked up from germline, CDR1 is GTSNPN and CDR2 is SVGIG (reference sequence). The CDR3 contains 13 residues. In nucleotides, the CDR3 is TGTGCCTGGACCCCGCGGGTTAGGGTTGAAGCTTTCTTT. It specifies CAWTPRVRVEAFF.

This CDR3 reads CASSVEWDSYNEQFF. As DNA, the CDR3 is TGTGCCAGCAGCGTAGAGTGGGACAGTTACAATGAGCAGTTCTTC. V gene TRBV9 combines with J gene TRBJ2-1; 7 bases map to TRBD1. CDR3 length equals 15 residues. After removal of 0 bases from V and 4 bases from J, the junction contained 4 bases not matched to a gene. Germline V gives CDR1 SGDLS, CDR2 YYNGEE.

The table lists this clone with a few counts. This rearrangement joins TRBV6-5 to TRBJ1-6, with D maybe TRBD1 (5 bases). Germline values: CDR1 MNHEY, CDR2 SVGAGI. The V and J ends lost 2 bases and 8 bases respectively, with 13 bases between them. This CDR3 contains 15 residues. The CDR3 region is CASSYGAVQDSPLHF. CDR3 DNA: TGTGCCAGCAGTTACGGGGCAGTGCAAGATTCACCCCTCCACTTT.

The CDR3: CASSSIPGGKQFF. The DNA for the CDR3 is TGTGCCAGCAGTAGTATTCCAGGGGGCAAGCAGTTCTTC. The chain is built from TRBV2 and TRBJ2-1; TRBD1 aligns across 8 bases. The CDR3 covers 13 residues. Trimming cost V 5 bases and J 11 bases; bases outside gene matches: 8. Germline CDR1 SNHLY, CDR2 FYNNEI. Together with reference TRBV2 and TRBJ2-1, the CDR3 gives the full variable domain: EPEVTQTPSHQVTQMGQEVILRCVPISNHLYFYWYRQILGQKVEFLVSFYNNEISEKSEIFDDQFSVERPDGSNFTLKIRSTKLEDSAMYFCASSSIPGGKQFFGPGTRLTVL.

The chain carries TRBV5-1 and TRBJ2-5, with TRBD2 matching 7 bases. The CDR3 consists of 14 residues. V shed 5 bases, J shed 1 base, and the junction held 5 bases outside the gene matches. Germline assignment: CDR1 SGHRS and CDR2 YFSETQ. This chain's CDR3 is CASRLTSAQETQYF. The CDR3 nucleotides read TGCGCCAGCAGGTTAACTAGCGCCCAAGAGACCCAGTACTTC. The variable domain in full, completed from reference TRBV5-1 and TRBJ2-5, reads KAGVTQTPRYLIKTRGQQVTLSCSPISGHRSVSWYQQTPGQGLQFLFEYFSETQRNKGNFPGRFSGRQFSNSRSEMNVSTLELGDSALYLCASRLTSAQETQYFGPGTRLLVL.

The chain links TRBV2 to TRBJ2-7; 9 bases are shared with TRBD2. The CDR3 is 13 residues long. From germline, CDR1 is SNHLY and CDR2 FYNNEI. V was pared by 7 bases and J by 2 bases, with 3 bases of the junction left unmatched. CDR3 nucleotides: TGTGCCAGCACCGGCGGGGGGGCCTACGAGCAGTACTTC. It is translated as CASTGGGAYEQYF.